The source of this T cell receptor beta chain is a study of T-cell memory formation after mild COVID-19. The wider study: TCR clustering was largely donor specific.

TCRalpha and TCRbeta libraries used 5'RACE with constant-segment primers and UMIs. TCRdb analysed the 5' RACE reads with MiXCR anew, one entry per CDR3 protein. The sample shows 560,000 or so distinct CDR3 sequences, 15% to 20% of them seen only once. General study results and limits: The pre-infection memory compartment contained some responding clones, suggesting cross-reactive memory joined. CD4+ bias marked clones expanding day 15 to 37, unlike balanced contracting clones.

Concerning this clonotype itself: Its antigen remains unknown.

Sequencing input: PBMCs or a T cell subset sorted from them (not recorded which). The receptor comes from an adult woman who had mild COVID-19 (a few samples of this study predate the infection). Cell type and time point are not known.

CDR3 protein: CASSPQSGNQPQHF. CDR3 DNA: TGTGCCAGTAGTCCCCAGTCAGGCAATCAGCCCCAGCATTTT. The chain combines TRBV19 with TRBJ1-5; D uncertain. Germline loops: CDR1 LNHDA, CDR2 SQIVND (reference sequence). V dropped 5 bases and J dropped 2 bases, with 10 bases sitting between them. The CDR3 spans 14 residues.